A single sample is the source of the 20 T cell receptor beta chains below, sequenced in a study of CD8+ T cells in alopecia areata (dated by TCRdb to the late 2010s). Library generation was performed with the immunoSEQ multiplex PCR assay. For TCR sequencing, RNA was extracted from every sample and reverse transcribed into cDNA to serve as template. Entries here come from immuneACCESS through TCRdb and include only in-frame sequences with V and J called. Some clones fail to appear in such tables; in the studies checked, an unresolved V gene covers under half of the shortfall, and the cause of the remainder is unknown. Present in this sample are 100,000 to 150,000 clones, 45% to 50% of which were seen just once. About 10% of the sample belongs to the ten largest clones. Sequenced material: NKG2D-low CD8+ T cells sorted from blood. The meaning of the sample's cell subset or site label: sorted CD8+ NKG2D-low blood T cells. These receptors all stem from a human donor with alopecia areata.

The chain is built from TRBV6-5 and TRBJ2-2; the D gene is possibly TRBD2 (5 bases). The germline V gene encodes CDR1 MNHEY and CDR2 SVGAGI. CDR3 size: 14 residues. The germline V and J ends were trimmed by 8 bases and 4 bases, with 14 bases remaining between them. In nucleotides, the CDR3 is TGTGCCAGCTGGGAAACCCGGGGCACCGGGGAGCTGTTTTTT. It yields the protein CASWETRGTGELFF.

The chain links TRBV18 to TRBJ2-7; 7 positions agree with TRBD1. This CDR3 is 13 amino acids long. J gave up 5 bases and V 2 bases, and 3 bases lay outside the gene matches. Germline V CDR1 and CDR2: KGHSH, LQKENI. In DNA, the CDR3 is TGTGCCAGCTCACCAGGCCAGGGGGACGAGCAGTACTTC. Translating gives CASSPGQGDEQYF.

The CDR3 region has the DNA TGCAGCGTTGAGGTGGGGACAGTTGACGAGCAGTACTTC. This sequence encodes CSVEVGTVDEQYF. This chain links TRBV29-1 with TRBJ2-7, with 7 bases aligning to TRBD1. This CDR3 is built from 13 residues. CDR1 is SQVTM and CDR2 is ANQGSEA in the germline V gene. V shed 3 bases, J shed 5 bases, and the junction held 7 bases outside the gene matches.

This clone was picked up one time. The chain recombines TRBV2 with TRBJ2-1, with 10 bases lining up with TRBD2. Per the germline V gene, CDR1 is SNHLY and CDR2 is FYNNEI. Trimming took 5 bases from V and 10 from J; bases not matched to a gene: 5. This CDR3 contains 13 residues. CDR3 sequence (DNA): TGTGCCAGCAGTAGCGGGGGGGCCCGGGAGCAGTTCTTC. The encoded protein is CASSSGGAREQFF.

The V and J genes are TRBV7-9 and TRBJ2-7; maybe TRBD2 (5 bases). The V gene's germline CDR1 is SEHNR and CDR2 FQNEAQ (reference sequence). The CDR3 totals 12 residues. Trimming pared 5 bases from V and 5 bases from J, leaving 10 bases between. CDR3 in amino acids: CASSGLADEQYF. Here the CDR3 DNA reads TGTGCCAGCAGCGGGCTAGCCGACGAGCAGTACTTC.

This clone was detected a few times. The rearrangement joins TRBV29-1 to TRBJ2-7; D is uncertain. Germline V gene sequence: CDR1 SQVTM, CDR2 ANQGSEA. This CDR3 has 14 amino acids. Trimming cost V 1 base and J 2 bases, with 12 bases left between them. Here the CDR3 DNA reads TGCAGCGTTGAAGTCCCGGAAGATACCTACGAGCAGTACTTC. Its translation is CSVEVPEDTYEQYF.

This chain links TRBV29-1 with TRBJ1-1; D not certain. The CDR3 is made up of 14 amino acids. V gave up 6 bases and J gave up 1 base, with 15 bases separating them. The germline gives CDR1 SQVTM, CDR2 ANQGSEA. In DNA form, the CDR3 reads TGCAGCGTAGCGGGTCGGGAGGGGAACACTGAAGCTTTCTTT. Translation gives CSVAGREGNTEAFF.

The gene calls are TRBV2 and TRBJ2-3; D is unresolved. Looked up from germline, CDR1 is SNHLY and CDR2 is FYNNEI. There are 10 residues in the CDR3. The germline V and J ends were trimmed by 8 bases and 11 bases, with 11 bases remaining between them. CDR3 sequence (DNA): TGTGCCAGCGGTTCTATAGTGCAGTATTTT. It is translated as CASGSIVQYF.

This chain connects TRBV20-1 to TRBJ2-5; D is ambiguous. The V gene's germline CDR1 is DFQATT and CDR2 SNEGSKA (reference sequence). Trimming shortened V by 5 bases and J by 7 bases, and 8 bases separated the two germline ends. This CDR3 contains 10 residues. CDR3 nucleotides: TGCAGTGCTCCACTTATGACCCAGTACTTC. Translating it yields CSAPLMTQYF.

This clone turned up a few times. This chain joins TRBV29-1 and TRBJ2-7; tentatively, D is TRBD1 or TRBD2 (5 bases each). This CDR3 region has 12 residues. V was trimmed by 5 bases and J by 0 bases, leaving 8 bases between them. Germline lookup yields CDR1 SQVTM and CDR2 ANQGSEA. The CDR3 DNA reads as TGCAGCGTTCGGGACGGCTCCTACGAGCAGTACTTC. Residues: CSVRDGSYEQYF.

This clone has only a few counts. In DNA, the CDR3 is TGCAGCGTTGAAGAAGCTGGGCCAATCGACAATGAGCAGTTCTTC. This sequence encodes CSVEEAGPIDNEQFF. The chain has TRBV29-1 and TRBJ2-1; D remains unclear. The germline V gene has CDR1 SQVTM and CDR2 ANQGSEA. CDR3 size: 15 residues. V was cut by 0 bases and J by 5 bases, with 14 bases left in between.

V gene TRBV29-1 combines with J gene TRBJ2-6; a weak D match, TRBD1 (6 bases). Deletions cut 6 bases from V and 1 base from J, with 13 bases between. This CDR3 spans 15 amino acids. Germline CDR1 reads SQVTM; CDR2 reads ANQGSEA. Here the CDR3 reads CSVGKGDSGANVLTF. For the CDR3, the DNA is TGCAGCGTGGGCAAGGGGGATTCTGGGGCCAACGTCCTGACTTTC.

V and J are TRBV29-1 and TRBJ2-1, with D perhaps being TRBD1 or TRBD2 (5 bases each). This CDR3 is built from 13 residues. Germline CDR1 and CDR2: SQVTM and ANQGSEA. The V gene lost 7 bases and the J gene lost 12 bases, with 22 bases spanning the gap. In DNA, the CDR3 is TGCAGCGGGTCCGGGACGGAAACAATGATGCAGTTCTTC. Translating it yields CSGSGTETMMQFF.

V usage is TRBV27 and J usage is TRBJ2-1; TRBD2 might be the D (5 bases). CDR1 is MNHEY, CDR2 SMNVEV, per germline (reference sequence). Trimming removed 3 bases from V and 10 bases from J, with 13 bases in between. CDR3 length: 13 amino acids. The CDR3 protein is CASSLTGIWEQFF. The CDR3 DNA is TGTGCCAGCAGTTTGACGGGGATATGGGAGCAGTTCTTC.

CDR3 bases: TGTGCCAGCAGAGCTCACGAGGGAGGCTATGGCTACACCTTC. Translated, it gives CASRAHEGGYGYTF. The V and J genes are TRBV9 and TRBJ1-2, with unresolved D. CDR1 SGDLS and CDR2 YYNGEE come from the germline V gene. CDR3 length: 14 residues. With 5 bases removed from V and 4 bases from J, the gap between germline ends came to 15 bases. Using reference TRBV9 and TRBJ1-2 for the parts outside the CDR3, the full variable domain is DSGVTQTPKHLITATGQRVTLRCSPRSGDLSVYWYQQSLDQGLQFLIQYYNGEERAKGNILERFSAQQFPDLHSELNLSSLELGDSALYFCASRAHEGGYGYTFGSGTRLTVV.

The chain is built from TRBV4-1 and TRBJ2-3, with D unclear. The CDR3 has 15 amino acids. CDR1 is MGHRA and CDR2 is YSYEKL in the germline V gene. Trimming pared 4 bases from V and 3 bases from J, leaving 14 bases between. Written as DNA, the CDR3 is TGCGCCAGCAGCCTGTCGGCGCGATCTACAGATACGCAGTATTTT. It encodes CASSLSARSTDTQYF.

The chain joins TRBV6-5 to TRBJ2-5; D ambiguous. Germline values: CDR1 MNHEY, CDR2 SVGAGI. Deletions cut 6 bases from V and 1 base from J, with 9 bases between. The CDR3 is 13 amino acids. CDR3 in amino acids: CASSLGGQETQYF. The CDR3 region has the DNA TGTGCCAGCAGCCTTGGTGGCCAAGAGACCCAGTACTTC.

V gene TRBV2 combines with J gene TRBJ1-2; D is unclear. V gave up 2 bases and J gave up 1 base, with 11 bases separating them. The CDR3 runs 15 residues. Per the germline V gene, CDR1 is SNHLY and CDR2 is FYNNEI. CDR3 amino acids: CASSEWATINYGYTF. Written as DNA, the CDR3 is TGTGCCAGCAGTGAATGGGCAACGATTAACTATGGCTACACCTTC.

This clone was picked up a small number of times. The chain employs TRBV29-1 and TRBJ2-3; the match to TRBD1 covers 8 bases. V shed 4 bases, J shed 5 bases, and the junction held 5 bases outside the gene matches. Germline V gene data show CDR1 as SQVTM and CDR2 as ANQGSEA. The CDR3 is 13 residues long. CDR3 coding DNA: TGCAGCGTTGCCCTACAGGGGGGAGATACGCAGTATTTT. This gives the protein CSVALQGGDTQYF.

V gene TRBV29-1 combines with J gene TRBJ2-7; tentative D call: TRBD1 (6 bases). The CDR3 extends over 12 amino acids. Looked up from germline, CDR1 is SQVTM and CDR2 is ANQGSEA. V was clipped by 7 bases and J by 3 bases, with 13 bases between them. The CDR3 region is CSGAGDRYEQYF. DNA of the CDR3: TGCAGCGGCGCAGGGGACCGCTACGAGCAGTACTTC.